This paragraph reports one T cell receptor beta chain. Its antigen is unknown. The junction and the germline gene differ at one end; a read error may be behind it. The same CDR3 is also encoded by other DNA sequences in this sample. Donors were healthy HIV-negative adults with no recently reported acute infections or vaccinations. Only Caucasian adults living in Nashville, Tennessee, USA were represented among the donors. CD4+ T cells were enriched by magnetic negative selection; naive cells were then positively selected on CD45RA, and the negative fraction formed the memory subset. Blood was obtained by leukapheresis, after which PBMCs were separated by Ficoll-Histopaque density gradient centrifugation and cryopreserved in liquid nitrogen vapor phase. Analytical flow cytometry was used to check the purity and quantity of every magnetically sorted T cell population. From each sorted fraction, genomic DNA was isolated and quantified by UV absorbance on a Nanodrop 2000c.

This specimen comes from a study of shared clonotypes between healthy human individuals (dated by TCRdb to about 2020). For the study in its entirety: The cohort comprised a couple of women and a few men aged 18 to 49 years. For each donor, CD4 naive and CD4 memory were each run on three plates, CD8 naive on two plates, and CD8 memory on one plate. Blood TCR repertoires of about 5 healthy adults were deeply sequenced to estimate repertoire size and the extent of clonotype sharing between individuals. Different laboratories and diverse techniques were used to prepare libraries and sequence TCR repertoires, to increase sequencing depth and limit assay-specific biases. Per donor, leukapheresis produced somewhere between about 0.94 and 10 billion PBMCs.

The germline V gene (reference sequence) gives CDR1 as SSHAT and CDR2 as FNYEAQ. The CDR3 numbers 12 residues from cysteine through phenylalanine. CDR3 DNA only is kept here, 36 bases in frame from base 1. Using the deep immunoSEQ assay, TCR CDR3 regions were amplified from genomic DNA by multiplex PCR. Genomic DNA extracted from each cell subset was distributed evenly over all wells of several immunoSEQ 96-well plates, and each plate served as one replicate. For sorted subsets, around 200 ng genomic DNA, equal to 25,000 to 35,000 T cell genomes, was loaded into each replicate PCR. The purified libraries were quantified using a Qubit 3.0 fluorometer, sized with a Bioanalyzer 2100, and then quantified again using the KAPA Library Quantification kit. Every immunoSEQ 96-well plate was sequenced on a dedicated single-read 150-cycle Illumina NextSeq 550 flow cell. Per the source publication's procedure: Because only junctional sequences without quality scores were contained in the immunoSEQ output, filtering matching that applied to full-length reads could not be performed. To assign V/J genes and CDR3, sequences were annotated using PyIR, a Python wrapper for IgBLAST v1.9, with IMGT germline references. Reads were removed for weak V/J assignments (E-value above 1e-6), missing CDR3, stop codons, out-of-frame junctions, or ambiguous translated residues. V3J clonotypes were defined as sequences sharing an identical inferred V gene, J gene, and CDR3 amino acid sequence. Percentage overlap between repertoires was calculated by dividing the number of shared unique clonotypes by the size of the smaller repertoire. Richness of each repertoire was evaluated using RTK rarefaction, the Chao1 estimator, and Recon v2.1 estimates of unobserved clonotypes. For all TCRbeta clonotypes obtained by the gDNA method from four donors, generation probabilities were computed with OLGA. TCRdb took this table from immuneACCESS and kept in-frame rearrangements with V and J called. Such tables lack part of the clones; where checked against another copy, unresolved V genes explain under half of the gap, and the rest is unexplained. V and J calls and clone size are given by that table; D and trimming were obtained from the DNA. Here the sample has 1.4 million or so clones; 98% to 99% occur a single time. The leading ten clones occupy around 0.33% of the sample.

Overall study outcomes, separate from this receptor: Even with the large sequencing depth, rarefaction of the sorted-subset datasets indicated that sequencing was incomplete. Naive subsets generally had larger estimated clonotype richness than memory subsets. Sampling was restricted to blood, and TCR repertoires in tissues likely differ from the TCR repertoires found in blood. Compared with non-shared clonotypes, the clonotypes found in all four sorted-subset donors had higher generation probabilities. Sharing across a few donors was observed for around 5% of naive CD4, around 3.5% of naive CD8, 2% to 2.5% of memory CD4, and roughly 0.4% of memory CD8 clonotypes. Based on pairwise subsampling, the degree of clonotype sharing among donors was expected to be affected by sequencing depth. The genetic and exposure-history diversity represented was limited by the small number of donors.

The sample consisted of naive CD4+ T cells sorted from blood. The cell subset or site label here, explained by the study, means: CD45RA+ positively selected. This clonotype was obtained from a man aged 25-40 years in good health. The rearranged segments are TRBV7-7 and TRBJ2-5; a tentative D call is TRBD1 (5 bases match). The sequenced DNA is TGTGCTAGCAGCTCTAGGGGAGAGACCCAGTACTTC. This translates into CASSSRGETQYF. The entire variable domain, with the stretches around the CDR3 drawn from the reference TRBV7-7 and TRBJ2-5 proteins, is GAGVSQSPRYKVTKRGQDVTLRCDPISSHATLYWYQQALGQGPEFLTYFNYEAQPDKSGLPSDRFSAERPEGSISTLTIQRTEQRDSAMYRCASSSRGETQYFGPGTRLLVL.